The present T cell receptor (beta chain) was sequenced within a study of shared clonotypes between healthy human individuals. Study results and limitations: The study drew on few donors, limiting represented genetic and exposure-history diversity. Among non-shared clonotypes, generation probabilities were lower than among those shared by all four donors.

This clone was seen once. What it binds is not known. The V gene end was trimmed by 5 bases and the J gene end by 4 bases; junction bases not matched to a gene: 10. The CDR3 contains 18 residues. Germline V gene sequence: CDR1 SGHTA, CDR2 FQGNSA. Measured with immunoSEQ multiplex PCR; TCRdb has only the in-frame clones, and not every one. The sample consists of 2,100,000 or so clones, around 95% of them appearing once. The sample was naive CD4+ T cells sorted from blood. Noted subset: CD45RA+ positively selected. This receptor was identified in a man aged 18 to 30 in good health. The rearrangement links TRBV7-2 to TRBJ2-2; 13 bases are a match to TRBD2. The CDR3 loop reads CASSRTGLAGVLTGELFF. The DNA of the CDR3 is TGTGCCAGCAGCCGAACAGGACTAGCGGGAGTTCTCACCGGGGAGCTGTTTTTT.